This TCR beta chain appears in the sequencing data of a study of T-cell reconstitution after alpha-beta-depleted transplantation in children. As it was prepared, the TCRbeta library received unique molecular identifiers. From the PCR reads, TCRdb called clonotypes with MiXCR, one entry per CDR3 protein. In the table there are fewer than 550,000 distinct CDR3 sequences, about 10% of which are singletons. In this sample, this clonotype turned up a few times. The CDR3 covers 16 residues. The germline V gene encodes CDR1 SGHTA and CDR2 FQGNSA. The ends lost 4 bases at V and 6 bases at J; junction bases unmatched: 11.

The sequence was collected from a child between 2 and 9 years old with inherited bone marrow failure, due to receive a stem cell transplant. This chain links TRBV7-2 with TRBJ2-5; 10 bases line up with TRBD1. The source was PBMCs, collected before TCRalphabeta/CD19-depleted stem cell transplant. In nucleotides, the CDR3 is TGTGCCAGCAGCTACCAACCGGGACAGGGGATGAAGACCCAGTACTTC. Protein product: CASSYQPGQGMKTQYF.